This TCR beta chain is drawn from a study of PD-1 blockade in classical Hodgkin lymphoma. Sequenced by immunoSEQ multiplex PCR; TCRdb stores in-frame clones only, minus some. The sample contains over 20,000 clones, roughly 84% of which appear only once. In every patient, relapse followed autologous stem cell transplantation, while exposure to brentuximab vedotin differed. It was by magnetic negative selection that CD4+ T cells were purified from thawed PBMCs. Germline assignment: CDR1 KGHSH and CDR2 LQKENI. This CDR3 comprises 15 residues. V was pared by 4 bases and J by 2 bases, with 15 bases between.

This sample comprised CD4+ T cells from blood, obtained at baseline. The sequence was collected from a human donor with classical Hodgkin lymphoma. The rearrangement joins TRBV18 to TRBJ2-7; tentatively, D is TRBD1 (7 bases). CDR3 DNA: TGTGCCAGCTCACAACTGCAGGGGGGCGCCTACGAGCAGTACTTC. Amino acid sequence: CASSQLQGGAYEQYF.